The text below deals with one TCR beta chain. Its specificity is not known. The source of the sample is a study of human versus mouse CDR3 diversity and MHC coevolution. Looking at the study overall: Reportedly, immunoSEQ detects one in 200,000 T cells with minimized PCR bias.

The method was immunoSEQ multiplex PCR; TCRdb's version includes in-frame clones alone and lacks a portion of them. This sample carries around 77,000 clones, roughly 90% of them seen once, and the ten largest clones take around 0.15%. V was pared by 6 bases and J by 2 bases, with 16 bases between. This CDR3 has 15 amino acids. The germline CDR1 and CDR2 sequences are MNHNY and SVGAGI (reference sequence). Overall study findings and caveats: Among all groups, most of the three human donors showed least clonal inequality.

The origin of this receptor is a person aged 30 to 69 in good health. The rearrangement uses TRBV6-6 and TRBJ1-1; D might be TRBD1 (6 bases). The specimen was naive CD4+ T cells from blood. Sample subset: CD45RO-negative CD62L-positive naive CD4 T cells. CDR3 residues: CASSSPGGRNTEAFF. CDR3 in DNA: TGTGCCAGCAGCTCCCCTGGGGGCCGCAACACTGAAGCTTTCTTT.